One and the same sample provided the 12 T cell receptor beta chains below, sequenced in a study of cytomegalovirus exposure and HLA in healthy donors. It was with 60 Vbeta and 13 Jbeta primers that the PCR ran. Using immunoSEQ multiplex PCR, the repertoire was profiled, and TCRdb retains in-frame clones only, with some absent. The table records over 100,000 clones, around three quarters of them present only once. Input material: PBMCs. The receptors were sampled from a man aged 25 to 40 in good health and CMV-seronegative.

This rearrangement joins TRBV9 to TRBJ1-5; unclear D gene. The CDR3 has 15 residues. Germline CDR1 and CDR2: SGDLS and YYNGEE. V lost 0 bases to trimming and J lost 0 bases, with 7 bases between them. CDR3 amino acids: CASSVAGYSNQPQHF. Written as DNA, the CDR3 is TGTGCCAGCAGCGTAGCGGGATATAGCAATCAGCCCCAGCATTTT. Supplemented by reference TRBV9 and TRBJ1-5, the full variable domain reads DSGVTQTPKHLITATGQRVTLRCSPRSGDLSVYWYQQSLDQGLQFLIQYYNGEERAKGNILERFSAQQFPDLHSELNLSSLELGDSALYFCASSVAGYSNQPQHFGDGTRLSIL.

The V call is TRBV10-3, the J call TRBJ2-7; possible D gene TRBD2, 7 bases. The CDR3 runs to 16 residues. Germline CDR1 ENHRY, CDR2 SYGVKD. The germline V and J ends were trimmed by 6 bases and 6 bases, with 24 bases remaining between them. The CDR3 reads CAISRGGEGGGLEQYF. The CDR3 bases are TGTGCCATCAGCCGGGGAGGTGAGGGAGGGGGTCTCGAGCAGTACTTC.

CDR3 DNA sequence: TGCGCCAGCAGCCAAGAAGGACCGGGGGGCACAGTGGAGACCCAGTACTTC. Its protein is CASSQEGPGGTVETQYF. This chain links TRBV4-1 with TRBJ2-5; D may be TRBD2 (7 bases). The germline V and J ends were trimmed by 0 bases and 5 bases, with 19 bases remaining between them. This CDR3 has 17 residues. Germline values: CDR1 MGHRA, CDR2 YSYEKL.

The rearrangement uses TRBV28 and TRBJ1-2, with 9 bases identical to TRBD1. Germline V gene sequence: CDR1 MDHEN, CDR2 SYDVKM. The CDR3 length is 17 residues. V lost 5 bases and J lost 4; bases outside the gene matches: 14. CDR3 residues: CASSHLSNKGQGYGYTF. As DNA, the CDR3 is TGTGCCAGCAGTCACCTCTCGAACAAGGGACAGGGCTATGGCTACACCTTC.

This clone was recorded a few times. The chain has TRBV7-9 and TRBJ1-1, with D possibly being TRBD1 (5 bases). The V gene's germline CDR1 is SEHNR and CDR2 FQNEAQ (reference sequence). This CDR3 contains 14 residues. Trimming took off 5 bases at V and 2 bases at J, with 12 bases between the two ends. The CDR3 DNA reads TGTGCCAGCAGCGAGACAGCATTAAACACTGAAGCTTTCTTT. Its translation is CASSETALNTEAFF.

The chain carries TRBV25-1 and TRBJ1-5; D is undetermined. The CDR3 totals 14 residues. The V gene lost 1 base and the J gene lost 6 bases, with 10 bases spanning the gap. CDR1 is MGHDK and CDR2 is SYGVNS in the germline V gene. CDR3 DNA sequence: TGTGCCAGCAGTGAATCCGAGGCCGGTCAGCCCCAGCATTTT. The encoded protein is CASSESEAGQPQHF.

The V gene is TRBV27, the J gene TRBJ2-1; TRBD2 matches 9 bases. Germline V lookup: CDR1 MNHEY, CDR2 SMNVEV (reference sequence). The V segment lost 5 bases and the J segment 8 bases; nucleotides outside the gene matches: 4. CDR3 length equals 13 residues. The CDR3 DNA sequence: TGTGCCAGCAGTCTAGCGGGACGGCATGAGCAGTTCTTC. Its protein product is CASSLAGRHEQFF.

The chain joins TRBV19 to TRBJ1-1, with a possible D match to TRBD1 (5 bases). Germline lookup yields CDR1 LNHDA and CDR2 SQIVND (reference sequence). V was shortened by 1 base and J by 11 bases, with 17 bases between the two germline ends. The CDR3 runs to 14 residues. DNA for the CDR3: TGTGCCAGTAGTATAGGTTCAGGGTTGGTAAAGGCTTTCTTT. This gives the protein CASSIGSGLVKAFF.

The chain carries TRBV4-2 and TRBJ1-1; the D gene is possibly TRBD1 (6 bases). V lost 0 bases and J lost 1, with 18 bases in between. The CDR3 is 18 residues long. Germline V lookup: CDR1 LGHNA, CDR2 YNFKEQ. CDR3 residues: CASSQDRDRRQPNTEAFF. CDR3 bases: TGTGCCAGCAGCCAAGATCGAGACAGGCGCCAACCGAACACTGAAGCTTTCTTT.

The chain uses TRBV7-2 and TRBJ2-1; possible D gene TRBD2, 6 bases. This CDR3 contains 15 residues. CDR1 is SGHTA, CDR2 FQGNSA, per germline. V dropped 6 bases and J dropped 0 bases, with 12 bases sitting between them. DNA for the CDR3: TGTGCCAGCAGTCAGGGAGGACCCTCCTACAATGAGCAGTTCTTC. Translated, it gives CASSQGGPSYNEQFF.

This clone was seen repeatedly, ten times or more. The chain has TRBV28 and TRBJ1-5; unclear D gene. Germline CDR1 and CDR2: MDHEN and SYDVKM. There are 12 residues in the CDR3. V lost 8 bases, J lost 15 bases, and 20 bases lay in between. For the CDR3, the DNA is TGTGCCAGCCCGGGGAGCCCCCTCCTCAGGCATTTT. Amino acids: CASPGSPLLRHF.

The chain recombines TRBV2 with TRBJ1-5; D is unresolved. The germline gives CDR1 SNHLY, CDR2 FYNNEI. This CDR3 is built from 13 residues. V was pared by 8 bases and J by 3 bases, with 11 bases between. This CDR3 reads CASARELNQPQHF. CDR3 DNA sequence: TGTGCCAGCGCCCGGGAACTCAATCAGCCCCAGCATTTT.